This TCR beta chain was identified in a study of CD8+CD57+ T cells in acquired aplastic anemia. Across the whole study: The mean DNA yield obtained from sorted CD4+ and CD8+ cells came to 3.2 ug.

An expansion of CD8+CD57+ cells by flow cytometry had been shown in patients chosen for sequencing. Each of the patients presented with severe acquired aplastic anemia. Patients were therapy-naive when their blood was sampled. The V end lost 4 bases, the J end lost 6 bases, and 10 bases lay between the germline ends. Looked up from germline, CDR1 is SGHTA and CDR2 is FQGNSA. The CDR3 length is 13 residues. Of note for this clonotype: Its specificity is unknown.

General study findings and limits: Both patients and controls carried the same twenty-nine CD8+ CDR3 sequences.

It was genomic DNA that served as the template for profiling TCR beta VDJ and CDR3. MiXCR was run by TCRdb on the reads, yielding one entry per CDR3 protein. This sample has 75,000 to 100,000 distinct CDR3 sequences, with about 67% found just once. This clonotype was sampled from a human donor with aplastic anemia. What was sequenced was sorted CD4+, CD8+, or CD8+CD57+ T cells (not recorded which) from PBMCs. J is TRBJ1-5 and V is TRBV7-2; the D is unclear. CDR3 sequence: CASSSDISQPQHF. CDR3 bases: TGTGCCAGCAGCTCCGACATAAGTCAGCCCCAGCATTTT.